This T cell receptor beta chain originates from a study of CXCR3-negative and CXCR3-positive naive CD8 T cells. As for this clonotype: What it recognizes is unknown.

Study outcomes and limitations: Partially decreased CXCR3 expression was recorded after cryopreservation, and fresh PBMCs were used in most assays.

Libraries were UMI-labeled 5' RACE TRB cDNA. With the 5' RACE reads reprocessed, TCRdb shows one record per CDR3 protein and no DNA. Its clone listing holds tens of thousands of distinct CDR3 sequences. The CDR3 is 17 residues long. Germline V gene data show CDR1 as SGHVS and CDR2 as FNYEAQ. The chain links TRBV7-6 to TRBJ2-1; lacking DNA, the TRBD2 call made by TCRdb goes unchecked. This TCR came from a human donor in good health. Some clones in this sample may be carry-over from other donors' samples. Sequenced sample: naive CXCR3- CD8+ T cells from blood. Subset of the sample: CD45RO-CCR7+CD27+CD95- naive CD8+ T cells lacking CXCR3 (TNR3-). This CDR3 is CASSSQPAERGDNEQFF.